This T cell receptor (beta chain) was recorded in a study of immune cell composition in non-small cell lung cancer (dated by TCRdb to between 2016 and 2019). In the study overall: Histologic subtype, mainly lung adenocarcinoma or squamous cell carcinoma, was assigned on the basis of H&E together with p63, CK5, Napsin A and TTF-1 immunohistochemistry. TCR-beta sequencing from Adaptive Biotechnologies was done on a few dozen paired sets of NSCLC tumour and non-adjacent lung specimens and on over 25 tumour-only specimens. Supplementary cohort #1 consisted of roughly 9 lung adenocarcinoma cases with paired tumour/lung TCR-beta sequencing and with TIL populations generated to assess tumour reactivity. A handful of tumour specimens with TCR-beta data were rare histological subtypes and were excluded from the subtype comparisons. Summary of the overall study and its limitations: No significant correlation was found between tumour TCR-beta clonality and smoking pack-years. The reactivity cohort included only 9 to 10 cases, and whether tumour-reactive clones share sequences with the dominant in vivo tumour-associated clones was not shown. Across 9 to 11 adenocarcinoma cases, TIL tumour reactivity correlated strongly with maximal tumour-associated clone frequency but not with overall clonality. Nearly half of NSCLC cases had tumour-associated clones >0.5%, found in around a third of adenocarcinomas compared with more than 60% of squamous carcinomas. Top 10 clone scores and productive clonality were significantly higher in lung squamous cell carcinoma than in lung adenocarcinoma tumours.

TCR-beta CDR3 regions were amplified from genomic DNA by a two-step multiplex PCR, with the second step adding Illumina-compatible adaptors. TCR-beta immunosequencing was performed on an Illumina platform as a commercial immunoSEQ service. In the original analysis: Two measures summarised the repertoires: productive clonality, and Top 10 Clones, meaning the percentage of T-cell templates coming from the ten most frequent sequences. Values of productive clonality ranged from 0 to 1, with a monoclonal population indicated by a value of 1. Using log10 scatter plots, tumour-associated clones were identified as sequences that made up at least 0.1% of tumour T-cell templates yet were absent from the matched non-adjacent lung. Student's t-tests were used for two-group comparisons, ANOVA for comparisons across stages, and linear regression for relationships, with analyses done in GraphPad Prism7 and R. Here the immuneACCESS table is served through TCRdb, limited to in-frame sequences with V and J called. Missing clones are a known gap in these copies; in checked studies unresolved V genes cover under half, and the rest lacks a known reason. V, J and clone size were drawn from that table, and D and trimming were deduced from the DNA. This sample holds about 3,700 clones; about 63% were observed only once. The ten largest clones add up to 7.8% of the sample.

Spanning cysteine to phenylalanine, the CDR3 consists of 12 amino acids. CDR3 DNA is the only sequence kept; it has 36 bases, read in frame from the first base. V is shortened by 0 bases, J by 8 bases, and the region joining them spans 5 bases. As encoded in the germline V gene, CDR1 is LGHNA while CDR2 is YSLEER. Frozen aliquots of unsorted single-cell suspensions were used for genomic DNA extraction with the QIAamp DNA kit. Tumour samples were surgically resected non-small cell lung cancer tissue. Tissues arrived within 2 hours of resection and were immediately processed into single-cell suspensions. Tissue was mechanically dissociated and enzymatically digested with DNase I, collagenase I and hyaluronidase for approximately 29 minutes at 37 °C, then filtered and RBC-lysed. For this clone: Its antigen target is currently unknown. No base qualities exist here, and no much larger clone lies one base off it.

The sequenced sample was lung tumor tissue. The sequence joins TRBV4-3 to TRBJ1-3; no D gene is confidently identified. The sequence was obtained from a human donor with non-small cell lung cancer. The sequenced DNA is TGCGCCAGCAGCCAAGATCGTGACACCATATATTTT. Its protein product is CASSQDRDTIYF.